This entry describes one T cell receptor beta chain. Its recognized antigen is unknown. No much larger clone exists at a distance of one base, and base qualities are not known. The sample's treatment or condition label, in plain terms: roughly nine-day PBMC culture with coronavirus spike peptide pools or control peptides (ViraFEST assay). The study used the ViraFEST assay, which expanded antigen-specific T cells with peptide pools and then identified expanded clonotypes by TCR sequencing. Positive SARS-CoV-2 PCR tests in the convalescent patients dated from March to December 2020, before Alpha, Beta and Delta variants emerged in the United States. Each well held 2.2 million or so PBMCs cultured in IMDM containing around 5% human AB serum and approximately 9.6 IU/ml IL-2, with around 9.2 ug/ml peptide pools added. Half of the culture medium was replaced with fresh IL-2-containing medium on days 3 and 7. Once the cells had been in culture for less than 12 days, the EasySep CD4+ T cell isolation kit was used to isolate CD4+ T cells by negative selection. PBMCs were separated from whole blood using Ficoll-Paque Plus gradient centrifugation and then either used fresh or cryopreserved at -140C. Each culture condition was generally run in triplicate wells.

Preparation of the library involved PCR. DNA from cultured CD4+ T cells underwent TCR sequencing with the Oncomine TCR Beta short-read assay at the Johns Hopkins FTIC core. The QIAamp micro DNA kit was used to extract genomic DNA from the cultured CD4+ T cells. The Oncomine TCR Beta libraries from cultured CD4+ T cells were pooled using unique dual indexes and then sequenced on an Illumina iSeq 100. The published analysis was carried out like this. Non-productive sequences were removed, and CDR3s not starting with C, not ending with F or W, or shorter than 7 amino acids were discarded. The MANAFEST web application was used to identify antigen-specific clonotypes by comparing peptide-stimulated wells against reference wells and other culture wells. Positive clones required FDR below 0.05, an odds ratio above 5, and productive frequency above 0.1% in at least two of three replicate wells. A clonotype was classed as cross-reactive if the clonotype showed significant expansion both in SARS-CoV-2 spike wells and in at least one common cold coronavirus spike condition. Levenshtein distances (stringdist) and unrooted phylogenetic trees (ape) in R version 3.6.1 were used to assess CDR3 homology. TCRdb itself trimmed the public reads at Q25 with fastp, ran MiXCR and retained productive beta chains. Every CDR3 protein is listed once, alongside the most common genes and DNA of its rows. V and J calls and clone size were set by TCRdb, not the authors. Recorded for this sample are some 18,000 distinct CDR3 sequences; roughly 50% of them occurred a single time. The ten largest account for about 2.7% of the sample.

The sample belongs to a study of vaccination and CD4 T cells after COVID-19 (dated by TCRdb to 2021 to 2024). About the investigation overall: Convalescent patients had a positive SARS-CoV-2 result on nasal swab PCR, and of these patients, under ten had mild disease and one had severe disease. The convalescent cohort included six males and four females, with two Hispanic individuals, seven Caucasians, two Asians and one multiracial person. Each participant got two doses of either the Pfizer-BioNTech BNT162b2 vaccine (n=8) or the Moderna mRNA-1273 vaccine (n=2). Post-COVID blood samples were collected from convalescent patients a median of roughly 100 days after diagnosis, with a range of roughly 30 to 170 days. The time from the second vaccine dose to post-vaccine blood sampling had a median of around 72 days and ranged from roughly 12 to 250 days. For stimulating the cultures, overlapping spike peptide pools were used, derived from SARS-CoV-2 as well as from the common cold coronaviruses HCoV-NL63, HCoV-OC43 and HCoV-229E. As controls, cultures received a CEFX viral epitope pool (the positive control), an HIV-1 Nef peptide pool (the negative control), or no peptide at all. The spike-specific CD4+ TCR repertoire was compared before and after mRNA vaccination in about nine COVID-19 convalescent patients and a few infection-naive healthy vaccine recipients.

The study at large found these results: The number of convalescent patients in the study was relatively small, and the study did not examine early timepoints following natural infection. In convalescent patients, a median about 86% of post-vaccine SARS-CoV-2-reactive clones were detected only after vaccination, and vaccine-specific priming was suggested by this finding. The median number of SARS-CoV-2-reactive clonotypes rose from around 22 after infection to 38 after vaccination, but the change was not significant. Of the vaccine-specific clones in convalescent patients, 304 of 307, or nearly all, reacted only to SARS-CoV-2 spike and did not cross-react with common cold coronaviruses.

Specimen: CD4+ T cells from blood, cultured in vitro, collected after SARS-CoV-2 vaccination. The TCR originated in a human donor who had recovered from COVID-19.

In nucleotide form, the sequence is TGTGCCAGCAGCCCATTGGAAGAGACCCAGTACTTC. Protein translation: CASSPLEETQYF. The chain couples TRBV7-9 to TRBJ2-5, with the identity of the D gene unclear. CDR1 SEHNR and CDR2 FQNEAQ were looked up in the germline V gene (reference sequence). The CDR3 sequence holds 12 residues, the cysteine and phenylalanine included. The DNA shown is the 36-base CDR3, in frame from base 1. V and J lose 5 bases and 3 bases, and a span of 7 bases separates them.